This T cell receptor beta chain came from a study of blood T cell repertoires in COVID-19. Study-wide context: Some COVID-19 samples were acute and others convalescent; all came from the United States, Italy and Spain. PBMCs, B-cell-depleted T cells, or T cells were the source of the cDNA or gDNA that made up the material.

The method was immunoSEQ multiplex PCR; TCRdb's version includes in-frame clones alone and lacks a portion of them. The table lists about 210,000 clones, roughly 88% of them singletons, with about 2.1% in the top ten. V shed 7 bases, J shed 6 bases, and the junction held 8 bases outside the gene matches. Germline V gene lookup returns CDR1 MNHEY and CDR2 SVGAGI. This CDR3 contains 15 residues. The rearrangement uses TRBV6-5 and TRBJ2-3, with TRBD2 identical over 12 bases. The sequenced sample was peripheral blood. This clonotype was sampled from a man aged 40-50 years who had recovered from COVID-19. Here the CDR3 DNA reads TGTGCCAGCACCCTGACTAGCGGGAGAGGGGATACGCAGTATTTT. This encodes CASTLTSGRGDTQYF.